This T cell receptor beta chain was identified in a study of Graves' ophthalmopathy and Graves' hyperthyroidism. Other autoimmune diseases, uncontrolled infections, pregnancy and lactation each led to patient exclusion. Investigators amplified TCR beta CDR3 regions from RNA transcripts. First-round RT-PCR used HTBI primers; second-round multiplex PCR followed. TCRdb re-derived calls from the multiplex PCR reads in MiXCR, one entry per CDR3 protein. The data contain a few hundred thousand distinct CDR3 sequences, over 20% of them singletons. Ten or more counts support this clonotype. CDR3 length equals 13 residues. V lost 3 bases to trimming and J lost 3 bases, with 9 bases between them.

Sequenced: peripheral blood. The clonotype originates from a woman aged 18-35 years with stable Graves' hyperthyroidism. The rearrangement uses TRBV12-3 or TRBV12-4 and TRBJ2-7; D ambiguous. In nucleotides, the CDR3 is TGTGCCAGCAGTTTTGGAGAGAACTACGAGCAGTACTTC. This codes for CASSFGENYEQYF.